The rows below give T cell receptor beta chains drawn from one sample of a study of persistence of HIV-infected CD4 T cells. These receptors have no identified antigens. Produced via immunoSEQ multiplex PCR; TCRdb's table is partial and in-frame only. In the table there are 30,000 to 45,000 clones, 82% of which are singletons. The specimen comprised cultured CD4+ T cells from PBMCs, sampled from a patient who received antiretroviral therapy. The source of these receptors is an adult with HIV. The donor label of this sample is uncertain. CDR3s include the opening cysteine and the closing phenylalanine or tryptophan. The D gene is left open where the match is weak.

V gene: TRBV9; D gene: .; J gene: TRBJ1-4; CDR3 protein: CASSQGPTNEKLFF
V gene: TRBV30; D gene: TRBD1; J gene: TRBJ1-5; CDR3 protein: CAWSADRVQPQHF
V gene: TRBV5-1; D gene: .; J gene: TRBJ1-3; CDR3 protein: CASSLNSGSGNTIYF
V gene: TRBV6-2/TRBV6-3; D gene: .; J gene: TRBJ1-6; CDR3 protein: CASSYIRYNSPLHF
V gene: TRBV28; D gene: TRBD1; J gene: TRBJ2-1; CDR3 protein: CASSAPGGSYNEQFF
V gene: TRBV18; D gene: .; J gene: TRBJ1-2; CDR3 protein: CASSALPGADGYTF
V gene: TRBV4-2; D gene: .; J gene: TRBJ1-3; CDR3 protein: CASSQERASGNTIYF
V gene: TRBV27; D gene: TRBD2; J gene: TRBJ2-7; CDR3 protein: CASSLLTSGDYYEQYF
V gene: TRBV5-4; D gene: .; J gene: TRBJ1-1; CDR3 protein: CASSLPGNTEAFF
V gene: TRBV18; D gene: .; J gene: TRBJ2-3; CDR3 protein: CASSPRRGTDTQYF
V gene: TRBV15; D gene: .; J gene: TRBJ1-1; CDR3 protein: CATSRDLGQDTEAFF
V gene: TRBV3-1/TRBV3-2; D gene: TRBD1; J gene: TRBJ1-2; CDR3 protein: CASSQGTGTYGYTF
V gene: TRBV27; D gene: .; J gene: TRBJ1-2; CDR3 protein: CASSLSGGVGYGYTF
V gene: TRBV18; D gene: .; J gene: TRBJ1-5; CDR3 protein: CASSLSGGGKNQPQHF
V gene: TRBV5-4; D gene: TRBD2; J gene: TRBJ2-1; CDR3 protein: CASSPGTSGLGEQFF
V gene: TRBV19; D gene: TRBD1; J gene: TRBJ2-7; CDR3 protein: CASSIKGTGSYEQYF
V gene: TRBV14; D gene: .; J gene: TRBJ1-6; CDR3 protein: CASSQDQRYSPLHF
V gene: TRBV9; D gene: .; J gene: TRBJ1-1; CDR3 protein: CASSVAHGNTEAFF
V gene: TRBV18; D gene: TRBD1; J gene: TRBJ2-3; CDR3 protein: CASSPSGGADTQYF
V gene: TRBV6-5; D gene: .; J gene: TRBJ1-4; CDR3 protein: CASSSPGDEKLFF
V gene: TRBV7-9; D gene: .; J gene: TRBJ1-3; CDR3 protein: CASGRGAGNTIYF
V gene: TRBV7-3; D gene: .; J gene: TRBJ2-7; CDR3 protein: CASSPMSGGAYEQYF
V gene: TRBV6-2/TRBV6-3; D gene: .; J gene: TRBJ2-3; CDR3 protein: CASSLGQVTDTQYF
V gene: TRBV30; D gene: .; J gene: TRBJ1-3; CDR3 protein: CAWSVRGSISGNTIYF
V gene: TRBV18; D gene: TRBD1; J gene: TRBJ2-1; CDR3 protein: CASSAGTGAYNEQFF
V gene: TRBV27; D gene: .; J gene: TRBJ1-5; CDR3 protein: CASSLSGRNQPQHF
V gene: TRBV30; D gene: TRBD2; J gene: TRBJ2-5; CDR3 protein: CAWSSLRTSGPQETQYF
V gene: TRBV10-3; D gene: .; J gene: TRBJ1-2; CDR3 protein: CAISPGPPKDGYTF
V gene: TRBV24-1; D gene: .; J gene: TRBJ2-1; CDR3 protein: CATGGTYNEQFF
V gene: TRBV5-1; D gene: TRBD2; J gene: TRBJ2-3; CDR3 protein: CASRPGGSSTDTQYF
V gene: TRBV19; D gene: .; J gene: TRBJ2-3; CDR3 protein: CASSITAGLPSDTQYF
V gene: TRBV5-6; D gene: TRBD1; J gene: TRBJ1-6; CDR3 protein: CASSPDRSFSPLHF
V gene: TRBV7-3; D gene: .; J gene: TRBJ1-2; CDR3 protein: CASSLGPGQTNGYTF
V gene: TRBV5-6; D gene: .; J gene: TRBJ2-5; CDR3 protein: CASSRLTGETQYF